Listed below are T cell receptor beta chains from one sample, sequenced in a study of T cells in Graves' hyperthyroidism and ophthalmopathy. TCRdb re-analysed the multiplex PCR reads in MiXCR, keeping a single row per CDR3 protein. The sample lists about 620,000 distinct CDR3 sequences, around 15% occurring once. Input material: blood. The receptors originated from a woman in her thirties with Graves' hyperthyroidism. Each CDR3 is given with its conserved first and last residue. The D gene is left open where the match is weak. A row's size may be missing; if present it is once, few, many or a size class.

-	TRBV12-3/TRBV12-4	13	many	TRBJ1-1	CASFRAVNTEAFF	TGTGCCAGCTTCCGGGCCGTGAACACTGAAGCTTTCTTT
-	TRBV5-1	14	-	TRBJ2-5	CASSLGVVQETQYF	TGCGCCAGCAGCTTGGGGGTCGTCCAAGAGACCCAGTACTTC
-	TRBV20-1	16	-	TRBJ2-2	CSASAFGPGEAGELFF	TGCAGTGCTAGTGCCTTTGGACCGGGGGAGGCCGGGGAGCTGTTTTTT
-	TRBV7-2	14	few	TRBJ1-5	CASTTSSSNQPQHF	TGTGCCAGCACCACTTCTAGCTCAAATCAGCCCCAGCATTTT
TRBD2	TRBV9	15	-	TRBJ2-1	CASSGSGSLYNEQFF	TGTGCCAGCAGCGGTAGCGGGAGTCTTTACAATGAGCAGTTCTTC
-	TRBV24-1	11	-	TRBJ2-2	CATRGSGELFF	TGTGCCACCAGGGGGTCCGGGGAGCTGTTTTTT
-	TRBV28	16	many	TRBJ2-3	CASSLETSITTDTQYF	TGTGCCAGCAGTTTAGAGACTTCGATCACCACAGATACGCAGTATTTT
TRBD1	TRBV30	13	many	TRBJ2-3	CALWTGFTDTQYF	TGTGCCCTTTGGACAGGGTTCACAGATACGCAGTATTTT
-	TRBV14	15	-	TRBJ1-2	CASSQDQRGSYGYTF	TGTGCCAGCAGCCAAGATCAAAGGGGCAGCTATGGCTACACCTTC
-	TRBV28	15	-	TRBJ1-1	CASSFNAAMNTEAFF	TGTGCCAGCAGTTTTAACGCAGCAATGAACACTGAAGCTTTCTTT
-	TRBV27	13	-	TRBJ2-3	CASSFPGLGTQYF	TGTGCCAGCAGTTTCCCAGGGCTAGGTACGCAGTATTTT
-	TRBV5-6	14	-	TRBJ2-7	CASSYSGRTFGQYF	TGTGCCAGCAGTTATTCGGGACGCACTTTCGGGCAGTACTTC
-	TRBV18	13	many	TRBJ2-5	CASSPGTTETQYF	TGTGCCAGCTCACCAGGGACGACGGAGACCCAGTACTTC
-	TRBV7-2	16	many	TRBJ2-6	CASSERSGSGANVLTF	TGTGCCAGCAGCGAAAGGTCAGGGTCTGGGGCCAACGTCCTGACTTTC
-	TRBV18	13	many	TRBJ1-2	CASSMTDDYGYTF	TGTGCCAGCTCCATGACAGACGACTATGGCTACACCTTC
-	TRBV14	15	few	TRBJ2-5	CASSPQGFSEETQYF	TGTGCCAGCAGCCCTCAGGGTTTCTCGGAAGAGACCCAGTACTTC
TRBD2	TRBV29-1	16	few	TRBJ2-3	CSVEGLDGRVTDTQYF	TGCAGCGTTGAAGGTCTGGACGGGAGGGTAACAGATACGCAGTATTTT
-	TRBV30	12	many	TRBJ1-1	CAWSFGETEAFF	TGTGCCTGGAGCTTTGGGGAAACCGAAGCTTTCTTT
-	TRBV27	13	many	TRBJ1-2	CASSLRAGYGYTF	TGTGCCAGCAGTTTAAGGGCGGGCTATGGCTACACCTTC
-	TRBV14	14	many	TRBJ1-1	CASSQVLFHTEAFF	TGTGCCAGCAGCCAAGTTTTATTCCACACTGAAGCTTTCTTT
-	TRBV7-3	16	-	TRBJ2-3	CASSATAGVIGDTQYF	TGTGCCAGCAGCGCCACCGCAGGGGTGATAGGAGATACGCAGTATTTT
-	TRBV27	15	many	TRBJ2-7	CASSLAPTGSYEQYF	TGTGCCAGCAGTTTGGCACCCACAGGTTCCTACGAGCAGTACTTC
-	TRBV5-1	15	few	TRBJ2-7	CASSPQGGLSYEQCF	TGCGCCAGCAGCCCCCAGGGGGGGCTTTCCTACGAGCAGTGCTTC
-	TRBV5-1	14	few	TRBJ2-7	CASSNTGSSYEQYF	TGCGCCAGCAGCAATACAGGGAGCTCCTACGAGCAGTACTTC
-	TRBV9	15	-	TRBJ2-5	CASSVRSGGIETQYF	TGTGCCAGCAGCGTACGGTCAGGTGGGATCGAGACCCAGTACTTC
-	TRBV7-2	13	-	TRBJ2-4	CASSVGTENIQYF	TGTGCCAGCAGCGTAGGTACCGAAAACATTCAGTACTTC
-	TRBV4-2	16	many	TRBJ1-2	CASSHQEGPQNYGYTF	TGTGCCAGCAGCCACCAGGAGGGACCCCAAAACTATGGCTACACCTTC
TRBD1	TRBV5-5	16	-	TRBJ2-7	CASSLEPGQGTYEQYF	TGTGCCAGCAGCTTGGAACCGGGACAGGGGACTTACGAGCAGTACTTC
TRBD2	TRBV7-2	15	many	TRBJ2-5	CASSDELAGEETQYF	TGTGCCAGCAGCGACGAATTAGCGGGAGAAGAGACCCAGTACTTC
-	TRBV19	13	-	TRBJ2-7	CASSTPPTYEQYF	TGTGCCAGCTCGACACCACCTACCTACGAGCAGTACTTC
TRBD1	TRBV18	16	-	TRBJ2-7	CASSPVSPGQGYEQYF	TGTGCCAGCTCACCGGTGAGCCCAGGACAGGGCTACGAGCAGTACTTC
-	TRBV7-2	13	few	TRBJ1-6	CASSLLATSPLHF	TGTGCCAGCAGCTTATTGGCAACTTCACCCCTCCACTTT
TRBD1	TRBV27	14	few	TRBJ2-7	CASSSGTVIYEQYF	TGTGCCAGCAGTTCCGGGACAGTAATCTACGAGCAGTACTTC
TRBD1	TRBV28	12	many	TRBJ1-1	CASTPTGDRAFF	TGTGCCAGCACCCCGACAGGGGATAGAGCTTTCTTT
TRBD2	TRBV30	15	-	TRBJ2-3	CAWSPSGVSTDTQYF	TGTGCCTGGAGTCCTAGCGGGGTTAGCACAGATACGCAGTATTTT
TRBD2	TRBV28	16	many	TRBJ2-1	CASSPSLAAYYNEQFF	TGTGCCAGCAGTCCTAGTCTAGCGGCGTACTACAATGAGCAGTTCTTC
-	TRBV6-2/TRBV6-3	14	many	TRBJ2-7	CASSYKGGANEQYF	TGTGCCAGCAGTTACAAGGGTGGGGCGAACGAGCAGTACTTC
-	TRBV7-3	13	many	TRBJ2-7	CASSLASSNEQYF	TGTGCCAGCAGCTTGGCTAGCTCCAACGAGCAGTACTTC
-	TRBV30	13	many	TRBJ1-5	CAWSGWSNQPQHF	TGTGCCTGGAGCGGATGGAGCAATCAGCCCCAGCATTTT
-	TRBV28	14	many	TRBJ2-7	CASSLLALPYEQYF	TGTGCCAGCAGTTTACTAGCCTTGCCCTACGAGCAGTACTTC
-	TRBV12-3/TRBV12-4	16	few	TRBJ1-2	CASSFADRIPNYGYTF	TGTGCCAGCAGTTTTGCCGACAGAATCCCTAACTATGGCTACACCTTC
-	TRBV3-1	19	-	TRBJ2-2	CASSQDVFRARANTWELFF	TGTGCCAGCAGCCAAGATGTTTTTAGGGCTAGAGCTAACACCTGGGAGCTGTTTTTT
-	TRBV11-3	17	-	TRBJ1-3	CASSFHWAGTTGNTIYF	TGTGCCAGCAGCTTTCACTGGGCGGGAACTACTGGAAACACCATATATTTT
TRBD1	TRBV5-5	15	-	TRBJ1-2	CASGFPGQGENGYTF	TGTGCCAGCGGTTTTCCGGGACAGGGGGAAAATGGCTACACCTTC
-	TRBV10-3	14	few	TRBJ2-7	CAISYSSPGYEQYF	TGTGCCATCAGCTACTCGTCCCCGGGTTACGAGCAGTACTTC
-	TRBV6-2/TRBV6-3	14	many	TRBJ2-4	CASSLRKLGNIQYF	TGTGCCAGCAGCCTAAGGAAGCTCGGAAACATTCAGTACTTC
-	TRBV9	14	many	TRBJ1-2	CASSVATANYGYTF	TGTGCCAGCAGCGTAGCAACCGCAAACTATGGCTACACCTTC
TRBD1	TRBV15	16	few	TRBJ2-1	CATSRGWGTGVNEQFF	TGTGCCACCAGCAGAGGCTGGGGGACAGGGGTAAATGAGCAGTTCTTC
-	TRBV5-1	12	-	TRBJ1-1	CASSLYDTEAFF	TGCGCCAGCAGCTTGTATGACACTGAAGCTTTCTTT
-	TRBV19	13	-	TRBJ1-1	CASKLMTGTEAFF	TGTGCCAGTAAGCTTATGACGGGAACTGAAGCTTTCTTT
-	TRBV5-5	14	few	TRBJ2-3	CASSLRGLTDTQYF	TGTGCCAGCAGCTTGAGGGGTTTGACAGATACGCAGTATTTT
-	TRBV11-3	15	few	TRBJ2-3	CASSLGLGGGDTQYF	TGTGCCAGCAGCTTAGGGCTGGGAGGAGGCGATACGCAGTATTTT
TRBD2	TRBV27	17	many	TRBJ2-1	CASSPFPRGGSYNEQFF	TGTGCCAGCAGTCCGTTTCCTAGGGGAGGGTCCTACAATGAGCAGTTCTTC
TRBD1	TRBV2	12	many	TRBJ1-2	CASLGTGDGYTF	TGTGCCAGCCTGGGGACAGGGGATGGCTACACCTTC
TRBD1	TRBV3-1	13	many	TRBJ1-1	CASSLLNTGVAFF	TGTGCCAGCAGCCTACTAAACACAGGGGTAGCTTTCTTT
-	TRBV2	14	many	TRBJ1-3	CASTQDSSGNTIYF	TGTGCCAGCACCCAGGACAGCTCTGGAAACACCATATATTTT
-	TRBV4-2	16	-	TRBJ1-1	CASSQDPGRPNTEAFF	TGTGCCAGCAGCCAAGATCCCGGAAGACCGAACACTGAAGCTTTCTTT